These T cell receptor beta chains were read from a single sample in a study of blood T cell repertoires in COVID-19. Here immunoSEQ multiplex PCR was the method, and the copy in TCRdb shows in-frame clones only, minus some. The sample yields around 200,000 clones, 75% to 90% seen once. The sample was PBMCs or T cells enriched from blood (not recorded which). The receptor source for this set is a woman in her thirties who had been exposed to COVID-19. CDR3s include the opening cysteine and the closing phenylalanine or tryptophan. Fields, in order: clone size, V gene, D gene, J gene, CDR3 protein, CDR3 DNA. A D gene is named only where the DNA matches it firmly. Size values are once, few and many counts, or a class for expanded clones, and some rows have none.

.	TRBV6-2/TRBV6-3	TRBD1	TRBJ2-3	CASSYPTKGGVTDTQYF	TGTGCCAGCAGTTACCCGACGAAAGGGGGCGTGACAGATACGCAGTATTTT
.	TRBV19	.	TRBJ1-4	CASSIPNVGDEKLFF	TGTGCCAGTAGTATACCGAACGTGGGAGACGAAAAACTGTTTTTT
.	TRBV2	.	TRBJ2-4	CASKWQGLNIQYF	TGTGCCAGCAAATGGCAGGGTCTTAACATTCAGTACTTC
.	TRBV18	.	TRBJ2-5	CASSRTGDQETQYF	TGTGCCAGCTCACGAACAGGCGACCAAGAGACCCAGTACTTC
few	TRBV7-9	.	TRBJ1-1	CASSLVGDTEAFF	TGTGCCAGCAGCTTAGTGGGCGACACTGAAGCTTTCTTT
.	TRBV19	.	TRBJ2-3	CASSTPGHHTDTQYF	TGTGCCAGTAGTACACCAGGACACCACACAGATACGCAGTATTTT
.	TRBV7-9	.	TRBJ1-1	CASSLGGTKRLNKAFF	TGTGCCAGCAGCTTGGGGGGGACGAAGAGGTTAAATAAAGCTTTCTTT
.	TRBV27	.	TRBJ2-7	CASSSRGGDEQYF	TGTGCCAGCAGTTCTCGGGGTGGAGACGAGCAGTACTTC
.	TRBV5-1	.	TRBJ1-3	CASSGAGSSGNTIYF	TGCGCCAGCAGTGGGGCAGGTAGCTCTGGAAACACCATATATTTT
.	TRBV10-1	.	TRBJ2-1	CASSPSGVVNEQFF	TGCGCCAGCAGTCCGTCGGGGGTGGTCAATGAGCAGTTCTTC
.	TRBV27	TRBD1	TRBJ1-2	CASGTGNGYTF	TGTGCCAGTGGGACAGGGAATGGCTACACCTTC
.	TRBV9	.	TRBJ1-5	CASSVGERGQPQHF	TGTGCCAGCAGCGTAGGCGAGCGGGGACAGCCCCAGCATTTT
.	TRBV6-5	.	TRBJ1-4	CAGLPGVGLNEKLFF	TGTGCCGGATTACCAGGGGTGGGCCTTAATGAAAAACTGTTTTTT
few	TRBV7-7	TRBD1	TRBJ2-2	CASSPRQGPGELFF	TGTGCCAGCAGCCCTCGACAGGGCCCCGGGGAGCTGTTTTTT
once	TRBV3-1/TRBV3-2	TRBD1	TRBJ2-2	CASSRTGTGGFTGELFF	TGTGCCAGCAGCCGAACCGGGACAGGGGGTTTCACCGGGGAGCTGTTTTTT
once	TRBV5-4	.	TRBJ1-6	CASSTENSPLHF	TGTGCCAGCTCGACAGAGAATTCACCCCTCCACTTT
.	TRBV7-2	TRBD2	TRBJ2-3	CASSSQIAGGYDTQYF	TGTGCCAGCAGCTCCCAGATAGCGGGGGGTTATGATACGCAGTATTTT
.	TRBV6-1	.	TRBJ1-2	CASSEAGGPIYGYTF	TGTGCCAGCAGTGAAGCGGGGGGTCCTATCTATGGCTACACCTTC
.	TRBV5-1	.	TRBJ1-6	CASSLYLEGSPLHF	TGCGCCAGCAGCTTGTATCTAGAGGGTTCACCCCTCCACTTT
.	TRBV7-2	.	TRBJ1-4	CASSWGGLSNEKLFF	TGTGCCAGCAGCTGGGGGGGGTTAAGTAATGAAAAACTGTTTTTT
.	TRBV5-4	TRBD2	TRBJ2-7	CASSSGLAGVSYEQYF	TGTGCCAGCAGCTCCGGACTAGCGGGGGTCTCCTACGAGCAGTACTTC
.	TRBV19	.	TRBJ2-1	CASSPQGYEQFF	TGTGCCAGTAGTCCGCAGGGGTACGAGCAGTTCTTC
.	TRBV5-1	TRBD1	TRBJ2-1	CASSSPGQGFEQFF	TGCGCCAGCAGCTCCCCGGGACAGGGGTTTGAGCAGTTCTTC
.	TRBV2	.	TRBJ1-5	CASRGSRRDSNQPQHF	TGTGCCAGCAGGGGCAGCAGAAGAGATAGCAATCAGCCCCAGCATTTT
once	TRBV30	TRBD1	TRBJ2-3	CAWSNFRDRETDTQYF	TGTGCCTGGAGTAATTTTCGGGACAGGGAGACAGATACGCAGTATTTT
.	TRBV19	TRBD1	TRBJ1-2	CASSRAGGDYGYTF	TGTGCCAGTAGTAGGGCAGGGGGCGACTATGGCTACACCTTC
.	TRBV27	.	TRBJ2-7	CASRNWAGAYEQYF	TGTGCCAGCAGGAACTGGGCAGGGGCCTACGAGCAGTACTTC
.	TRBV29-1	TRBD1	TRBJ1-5	CSVVRDSLRISNQPQHF	TGCAGCGTTGTTAGGGACAGCTTAAGAATTAGCAATCAGCCCCAGCATTTT